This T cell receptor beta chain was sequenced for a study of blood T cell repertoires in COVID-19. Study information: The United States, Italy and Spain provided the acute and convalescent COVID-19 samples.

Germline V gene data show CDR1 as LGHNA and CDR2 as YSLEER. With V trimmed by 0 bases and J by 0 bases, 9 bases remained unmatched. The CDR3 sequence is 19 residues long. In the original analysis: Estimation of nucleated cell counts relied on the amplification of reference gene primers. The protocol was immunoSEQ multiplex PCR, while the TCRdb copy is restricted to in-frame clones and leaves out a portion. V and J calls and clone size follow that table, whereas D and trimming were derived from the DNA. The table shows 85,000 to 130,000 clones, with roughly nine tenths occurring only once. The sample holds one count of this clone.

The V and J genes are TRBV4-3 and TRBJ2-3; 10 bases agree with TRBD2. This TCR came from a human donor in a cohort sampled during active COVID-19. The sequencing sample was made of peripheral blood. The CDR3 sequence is CASSQDWPAGGLSTDTQYF. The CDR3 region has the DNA TGCGCCAGCAGCCAAGATTGGCCAGCGGGGGGGCTTAGCACAGATACGCAGTATTTT.